A selection of T cell receptor beta chains follows, all from one sample in a study of monozygotic twins with inflammatory bowel disease. From the 5' RACE reads, TCRdb lists one entry per CDR3 protein and no DNA. The specimen's table records some 300,000 distinct CDR3 sequences. Sample: blood. The receptors were sampled from a human donor with ulcerative colitis or Crohn's disease, or a healthy co-twin of an affected twin (not recorded which). CDR3s include the opening cysteine and the closing phenylalanine or tryptophan.

J | V | CDR3
TRBJ1-2 | TRBV12-3/TRBV12-4 | CASSQRQGVNYGYTF
TRBJ2-7 | TRBV6-5 | CASSYGPGGSYEQYF
TRBJ2-3 | TRBV7-3 | CASSTRTSGSDTQYF
TRBJ2-6 | TRBV7-2 | CASSQLDSGANVLTF
TRBJ1-3 | TRBV4-3 | CASSQDIGSGNTIYF
TRBJ1-1 | TRBV3-1 | CASSQLTANTEAFF
TRBJ2-7 | TRBV18 | CASSPTSRSYEQYF
TRBJ2-7 | TRBV24-1 | CATSRQGSDEQYF
TRBJ2-2 | TRBV6-1 | CASIHRGTNTGELFF
TRBJ1-5 | TRBV28 | CASNPSGNQPQHF
TRBJ2-2 | TRBV11-2 | CASSLSGRVVGELFF
TRBJ2-2 | TRBV7-6 | CASSTIQGANTGELFF
TRBJ2-2 | TRBV25-1 | CASSERGGFYTGELFF
TRBJ2-5 | TRBV29-1 | CSVVLGLAVGWETQYF
TRBJ1-1 | TRBV5-1 | CASSLGRGDTDAFF
TRBJ2-3 | TRBV18 | CASSLSILAGGSDTQYF
TRBJ1-6 | TRBV10-3 | CAIRYEGGDNSPLHF
TRBJ2-7 | TRBV5-4 | CASSQEPPSIYEQYF
TRBJ1-1 | TRBV6-1 | CASSMTVMNTEAFF
TRBJ1-1 | TRBV5-1 | CASSLDRAVYTEAFF
TRBJ2-3 | TRBV25-1 | CASSGFPRAVAQYF
TRBJ2-2 | TRBV18 | CASSPPAGINTGELFF
TRBJ2-5 | TRBV6-2/TRBV6-3 | CASSYPFGTSTRVRQETQYF
TRBJ2-1 | TRBV7-9 | CASSLVGLGEQFF
TRBJ2-7 | TRBV29-1 | CSASTSFSYEQYF
TRBJ2-1 | TRBV7-9 | CASSPGYEQFF
TRBJ1-5 | TRBV7-2 | CASGLGQVNQPQHF
TRBJ2-7 | TRBV5-6 | CASSFFSGESSYEQYF
TRBJ2-3 | TRBV20-1 | CSARESGAATDTQYF
TRBJ1-2 | TRBV7-2 | CASSLVSGSDTNYGYTF
TRBJ2-1 | TRBV21-1 | CASSTPTTNYNEQFF
TRBJ2-3 | TRBV28 | CASSITSGSSADTQYF
TRBJ2-5 | TRBV7-9 | CASSARREAETQYF
TRBJ1-2 | TRBV27 | CASSLFGGQGGGGYTF